This T cell receptor beta chain was identified in a study of early T cells in non-severe SARS-CoV-2 infection. Overall study: Chains were unpaired, as sequencing was done on bulk RNA from unsorted whole blood.

Overall study findings and caveats: VDJdb-based annotation leaned toward anti-spike CD8 responses and missed private and CD4 specificities.

Ten or more counts support this clonotype. The antigen is not known. Trimming pared 6 bases from V and 1 base from J, leaving 6 bases between. The CDR3 is 12 residues long. Unique molecular identifiers (one per individual cDNA molecule) were attached. Via MiXCR, TCRdb re-called the 5' RACE reads, giving one row per CDR3 protein. The sample lists about 38,000 distinct CDR3 sequences, 3.5% to 5% seen once, with about a sixth in the top ten. V usage is TRBV12-3 or TRBV12-4 and J usage is TRBJ1-1; D remains unclear. Sequencing was carried out using whole blood. This receptor was identified in an adult who was a healthcare worker with PCR-confirmed SARS-CoV-2 infection or an uninfected control (not recorded which). The CDR3 protein is CASSPSNTEAFF. The DNA of the CDR3 is TGTGCCAGCAGCCCGTCGAACACTGAAGCTTTCTTT.